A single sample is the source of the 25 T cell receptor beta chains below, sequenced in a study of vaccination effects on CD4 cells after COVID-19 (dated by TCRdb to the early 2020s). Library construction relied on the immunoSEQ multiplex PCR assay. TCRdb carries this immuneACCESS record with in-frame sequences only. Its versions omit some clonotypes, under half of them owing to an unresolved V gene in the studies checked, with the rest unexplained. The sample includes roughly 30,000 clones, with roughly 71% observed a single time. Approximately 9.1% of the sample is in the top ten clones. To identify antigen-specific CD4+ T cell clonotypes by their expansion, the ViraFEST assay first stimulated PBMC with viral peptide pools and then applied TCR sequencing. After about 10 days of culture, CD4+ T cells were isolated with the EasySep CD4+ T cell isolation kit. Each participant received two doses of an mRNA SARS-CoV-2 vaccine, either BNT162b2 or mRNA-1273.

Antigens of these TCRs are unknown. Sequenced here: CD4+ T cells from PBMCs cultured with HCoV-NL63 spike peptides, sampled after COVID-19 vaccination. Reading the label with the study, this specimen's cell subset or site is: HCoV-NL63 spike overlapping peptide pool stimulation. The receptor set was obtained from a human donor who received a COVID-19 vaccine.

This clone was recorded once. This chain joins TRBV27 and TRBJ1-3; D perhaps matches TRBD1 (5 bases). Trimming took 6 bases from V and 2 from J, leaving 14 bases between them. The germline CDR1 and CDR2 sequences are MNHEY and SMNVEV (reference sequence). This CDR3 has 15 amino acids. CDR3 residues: CASRALLGAGNTIYF. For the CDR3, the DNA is TGTGCCAGCAGAGCCCTTTTGGGGGCTGGAAACACCATATATTTT.

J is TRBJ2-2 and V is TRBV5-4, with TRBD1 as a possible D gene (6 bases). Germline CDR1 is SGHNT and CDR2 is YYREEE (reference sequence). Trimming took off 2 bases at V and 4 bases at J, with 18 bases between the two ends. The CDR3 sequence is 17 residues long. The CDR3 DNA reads TGTGCCAGCAGCTTACCGGGCAGGGGTAGCTCCACCGGGGAGCTGTTTTTT. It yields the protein CASSLPGRGSSTGELFF. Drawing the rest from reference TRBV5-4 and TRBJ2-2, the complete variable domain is ETGVTQSPTHLIKTRGQQVTLRCSSQSGHNTVSWYQQALGQGPQFIFQYYREEENGRGNFPPRFSGLQFPNYSSELNVNALELDDSALYLCASSLPGRGSSTGELFFGEGSRLTVL.

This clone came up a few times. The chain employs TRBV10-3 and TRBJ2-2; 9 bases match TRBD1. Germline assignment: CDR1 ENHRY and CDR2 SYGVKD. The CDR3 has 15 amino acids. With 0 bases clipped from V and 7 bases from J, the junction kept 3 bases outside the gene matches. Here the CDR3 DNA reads TGTGCCATCAGTGAGTCGGGGACAGGGAGCGGGGAGCTGTTTTTT. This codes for CAISESGTGSGELFF.

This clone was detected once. The CDR3 reads CASSPFRNTEQYF. The CDR3 DNA follows: TGTGCCAGCAGCCCATTTAGGAACACCGAGCAGTACTTC. The J gene is TRBJ2-7, the V gene TRBV14; D unresolved. This CDR3 is 13 amino acids long. Per the germline V gene, CDR1 is SGHDN and CDR2 is FVKESK. Trimming left V 4 bases short and J 6 bases short, with 13 bases between.

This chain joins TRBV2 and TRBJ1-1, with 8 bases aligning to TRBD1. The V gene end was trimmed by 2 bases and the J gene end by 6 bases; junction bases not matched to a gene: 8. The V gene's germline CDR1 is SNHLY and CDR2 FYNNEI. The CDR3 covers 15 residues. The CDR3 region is CASSEQGALSAEAFF. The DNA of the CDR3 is TGTGCCAGCAGTGAACAGGGGGCTTTAAGCGCTGAAGCTTTCTTT.

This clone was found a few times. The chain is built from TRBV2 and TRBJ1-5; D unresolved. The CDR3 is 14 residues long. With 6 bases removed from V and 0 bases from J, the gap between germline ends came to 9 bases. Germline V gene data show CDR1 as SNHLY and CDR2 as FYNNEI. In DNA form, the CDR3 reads TGTGCCAGCAGGGGAACTTATAGCAATCAGCCCCAGCATTTT. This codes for CASRGTYSNQPQHF. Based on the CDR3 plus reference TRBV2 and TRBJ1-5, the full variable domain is EPEVTQTPSHQVTQMGQEVILRCVPISNHLYFYWYRQILGQKVEFLVSFYNNEISEKSEIFDDQFSVERPDGSNFTLKIRSTKLEDSAMYFCASRGTYSNQPQHFGDGTRLSIL.

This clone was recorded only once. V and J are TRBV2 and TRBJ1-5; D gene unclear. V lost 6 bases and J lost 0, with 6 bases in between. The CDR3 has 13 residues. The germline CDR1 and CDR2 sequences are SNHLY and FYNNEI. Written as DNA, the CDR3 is TGTGCCAGCAGGATGAATAGCAATCAGCCCCAGCATTTT. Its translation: CASRMNSNQPQHF.

This CDR3 is CASSRDRARNEKLFF. The CDR3 DNA follows: TGTGCCAGCTCACGAGACAGGGCCCGCAATGAAAAACTGTTTTTT. The V call is TRBV18, the J call TRBJ1-4, with TRBD1 matching 7 bases. The CDR3 runs 15 residues. V dropped 4 bases and J dropped 5; count of bases not matched to a gene: 7. Germline CDR1 and CDR2: KGHSH and LQKENI.

The CDR3 sequence is CASSVQGVSYNSPLHF. The CDR3 coding sequence is TGTGCCAGCAGCGTGCAGGGGGTATCCTATAATTCACCCCTCCACTTT. This rearrangement joins TRBV7-6 to TRBJ1-6; 7 positions match TRBD1. The CDR3 runs 16 residues. Germline-derived CDR1 and CDR2 are SGHVS and FNYEAQ. The junction had 5 bases not matched to a gene; V was cut back by 5 bases and J by 1 base.

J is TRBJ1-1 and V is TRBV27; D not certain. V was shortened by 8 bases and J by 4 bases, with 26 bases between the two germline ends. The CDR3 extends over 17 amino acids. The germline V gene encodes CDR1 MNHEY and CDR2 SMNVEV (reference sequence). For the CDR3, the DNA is TGTGCCAGCGGGAATCGTGTGGGTGCCGACTCGGGCACTGAAGCTTTCTTT. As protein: CASGNRVGADSGTEAFF.

This CDR3 is CASSPGVLAGARSSYNEQFF. The CDR3 DNA follows: TGTGCCAGCTCACCCGGGGTTCTAGCGGGGGCCCGGAGCTCCTACAATGAGCAGTTCTTC. This rearrangement joins TRBV18 to TRBJ2-1; the match to TRBD2 covers 10 bases. The length of the CDR3 is 20 residues. Germline values: CDR1 KGHSH, CDR2 LQKENI. After removal of 3 bases from V and 0 bases from J, the junction contained 14 bases not matched to a gene.

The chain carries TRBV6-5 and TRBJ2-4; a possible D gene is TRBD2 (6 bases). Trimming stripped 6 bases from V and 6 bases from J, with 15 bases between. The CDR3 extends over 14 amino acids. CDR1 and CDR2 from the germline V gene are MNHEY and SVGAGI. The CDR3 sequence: CASSLTGTRNIQYF. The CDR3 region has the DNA TGTGCCAGCAGCCTCACCGGGACTCGAAACATTCAGTACTTC.

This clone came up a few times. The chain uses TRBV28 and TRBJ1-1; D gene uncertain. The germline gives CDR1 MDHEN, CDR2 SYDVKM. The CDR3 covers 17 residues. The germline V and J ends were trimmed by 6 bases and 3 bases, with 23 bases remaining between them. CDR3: CASRPTGIFEVDTEAFF. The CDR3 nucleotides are TGTGCCAGCAGACCGACCGGGATTTTTGAGGTAGACACTGAAGCTTTCTTT.

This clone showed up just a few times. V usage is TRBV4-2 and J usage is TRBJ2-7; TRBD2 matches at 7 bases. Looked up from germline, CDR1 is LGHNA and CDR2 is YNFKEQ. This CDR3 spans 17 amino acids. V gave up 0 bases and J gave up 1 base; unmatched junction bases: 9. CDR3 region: CASSQDLGGGLSYEQYF. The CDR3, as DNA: TGTGCCAGCAGCCAAGACTTAGGCGGGGGATTATCCTACGAGCAGTACTTC.

CDR3 in DNA: TGTGCCACCAGCAGACCGAGAGCTAATGAAAAACTGTTTTTT. Its translation is CATSRPRANEKLFF. This chain connects TRBV15 to TRBJ1-4; D not certain. The CDR3 has 14 amino acids. Germline V gives CDR1 LNHNV, CDR2 YYDKDF (reference sequence). V was cut by 2 bases and J by 3 bases, with 7 bases left in between.

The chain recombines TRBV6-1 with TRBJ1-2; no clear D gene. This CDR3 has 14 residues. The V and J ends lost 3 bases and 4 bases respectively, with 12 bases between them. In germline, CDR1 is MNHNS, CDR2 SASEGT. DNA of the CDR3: TGTGCCAGCAGTGAGTACCATATTAGCTATGGCTACACCTTC. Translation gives CASSEYHISYGYTF.

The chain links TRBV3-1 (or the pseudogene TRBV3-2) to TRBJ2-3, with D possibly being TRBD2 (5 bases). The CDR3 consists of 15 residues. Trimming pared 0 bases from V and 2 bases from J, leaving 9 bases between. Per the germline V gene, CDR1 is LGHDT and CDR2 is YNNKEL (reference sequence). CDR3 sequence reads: CASSQDVGVTDTQYF. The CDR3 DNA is TGTGCCAGCAGCCAAGATGTCGGGGTCACAGATACGCAGTATTTT.

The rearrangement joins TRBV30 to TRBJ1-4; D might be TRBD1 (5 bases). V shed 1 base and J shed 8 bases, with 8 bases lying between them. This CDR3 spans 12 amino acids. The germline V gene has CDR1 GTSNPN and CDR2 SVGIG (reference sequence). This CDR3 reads CAWSGGSEKLFF. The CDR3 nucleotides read TGTGCCTGGAGTGGGGGGTCGGAAAAACTGTTTTTT.

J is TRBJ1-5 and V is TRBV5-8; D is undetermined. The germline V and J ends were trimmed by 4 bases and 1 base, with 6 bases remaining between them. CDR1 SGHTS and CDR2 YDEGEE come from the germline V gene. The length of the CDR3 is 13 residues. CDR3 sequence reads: CASSKDSNQPQHF. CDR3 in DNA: TGTGCCAGCAGCAAGGACAGCAATCAGCCCCAGCATTTT.

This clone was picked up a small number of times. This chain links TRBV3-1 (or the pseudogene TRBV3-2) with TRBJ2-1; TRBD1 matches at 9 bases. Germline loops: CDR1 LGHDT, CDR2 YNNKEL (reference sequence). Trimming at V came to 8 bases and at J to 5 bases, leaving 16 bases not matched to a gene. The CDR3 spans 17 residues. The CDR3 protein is CASRNFLGTGYHNEQFF. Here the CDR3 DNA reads TGTGCCAGCCGTAACTTCCTCGGGACAGGGTACCACAATGAGCAGTTCTTC.

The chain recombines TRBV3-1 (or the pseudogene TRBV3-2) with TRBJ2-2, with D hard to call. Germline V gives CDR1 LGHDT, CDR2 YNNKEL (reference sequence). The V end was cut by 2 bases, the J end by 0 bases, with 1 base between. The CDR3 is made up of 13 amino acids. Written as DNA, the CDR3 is TGTGCCAGCAGCCAACCGAACACCGGGGAGCTGTTTTTT. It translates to CASSQPNTGELFF.

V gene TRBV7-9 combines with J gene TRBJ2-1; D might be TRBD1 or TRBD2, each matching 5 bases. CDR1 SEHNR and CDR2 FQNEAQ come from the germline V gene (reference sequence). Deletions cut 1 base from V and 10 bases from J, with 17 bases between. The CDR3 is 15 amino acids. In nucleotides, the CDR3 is TGTGCCAGCAGCTTAGTCGGGGCCCAGTCGAAGGAGCAGTTCTTC. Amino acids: CASSLVGAQSKEQFF.

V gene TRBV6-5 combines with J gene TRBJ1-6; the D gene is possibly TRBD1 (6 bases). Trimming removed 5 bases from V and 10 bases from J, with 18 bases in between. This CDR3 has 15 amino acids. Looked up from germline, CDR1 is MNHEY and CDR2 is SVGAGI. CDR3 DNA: TGTGCCAGCAGTCAGAAAGGGACACATGGATCACCCCTCCACTTT. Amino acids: CASSQKGTHGSPLHF.

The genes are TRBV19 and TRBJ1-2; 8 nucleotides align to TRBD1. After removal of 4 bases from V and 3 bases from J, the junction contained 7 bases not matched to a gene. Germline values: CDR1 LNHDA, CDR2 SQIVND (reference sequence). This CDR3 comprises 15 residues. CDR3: CASSTPGTGDYGYTF. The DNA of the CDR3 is TGTGCCAGTAGTACCCCCGGGACAGGTGACTATGGCTACACCTTC.

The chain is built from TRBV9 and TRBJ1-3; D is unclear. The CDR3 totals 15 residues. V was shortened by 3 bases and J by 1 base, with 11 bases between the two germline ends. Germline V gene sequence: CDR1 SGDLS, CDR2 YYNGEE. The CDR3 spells CASSDPPGSGNTIYF. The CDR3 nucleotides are TGTGCCAGCAGCGACCCACCCGGTTCTGGAAACACCATATATTTT.